Shown below are 10 T cell receptor beta chains from a single sample sequenced in a study of beta chain features in type 1 diabetes (dated 2018 in TCRdb). What the authors observed across the whole study: Type 1 diabetes patients showed a moderate but significant shortening of TCRB CDR3 length in all four CD4+ subsets.

Library prep was done by the immunoSEQ multiplex PCR assay. The High Capacity cDNA Reverse Transcription Kit was used to reverse transcribe all of the isolated RNA, meaning that expressed TCRB transcripts were what got sequenced. This immuneACCESS table, as held by TCRdb, lists in-frame sequences with V and J called but not all clones. Of the missing ones, under half trace to an unresolved V gene in checked studies; the others have no known cause. The sample data list 250,000 to 300,000 clones, and over 11% of these were observed just once. The ten most abundant clones make up about 0.015% of the sample. Which antigens these TCRs recognize remains unknown. The sample was naive CD4+ T cells from blood. The sample's cell subset or site label is to be understood as: true naive CD4+ T cells. The receptors were sampled from a man in his thirties or forties with type 1 diabetes.

This clone was seen more than once but under ten times. This specimen includes other DNA sequences encoding the same CDR3. The chain carries TRBV28 and TRBJ2-3, with 7 positions matching TRBD2. The V gene end was trimmed by 4 bases and the J gene end by 6 bases; junction bases not matched to a gene: 4. The CDR3 runs to 13 residues. Germline CDR1 is MDHEN and CDR2 is SYDVKM. CDR3 loop: CASSSTSADTQYF. CDR3 bases: TGTGCCAGCAGTTCCACTAGCGCCGATACGCAGTATTTT.

V usage is TRBV13 and J usage is TRBJ2-3, with 7 bases fitting TRBD1. Germline V gives CDR1 PRHDT, CDR2 FYEKMQ (reference sequence). The V segment lost 5 bases and the J segment 1 base; nucleotides outside the gene matches: 6. This CDR3 contains 15 residues. The CDR3 nucleotides are TGTGCCAGCAGCGTCACCGGACAGGGCACAGATACGCAGTATTTT. It yields the protein CASSVTGQGTDTQYF.

This clone turned up a few times. V and J are TRBV25-1 and TRBJ2-7, with 8 bases lining up with TRBD2. Germline CDR1 is MGHDK and CDR2 is SYGVNS. Trimming cost V 2 bases and J 4 bases; bases outside gene matches: 7. The CDR3 runs to 15 residues. Written as DNA, the CDR3 is TGTGCCAGCAGTGAAGCGAGCGGGGGAGCTTACGAGCAGTACTTC. Translation: CASSEASGGAYEQYF.

This clone was observed a few times. The V and J genes are TRBV19 and TRBJ2-1, with 7 bases matching TRBD2. V shed 5 bases and J 0 bases; nucleotides not matched to a gene: 4. The germline gives CDR1 LNHDA, CDR2 SQIVND (reference sequence). The CDR3 is made up of 15 amino acids. CDR3 loop: CASSLSGDSYNEQFF. The CDR3 DNA reads as TGTGCCAGTAGTCTCAGCGGGGACTCCTACAATGAGCAGTTCTTC.

This clone was counted only a few times. V is TRBV28 and J is TRBJ1-2, with TRBD1 as a possible D gene (5 bases). This CDR3 is 14 amino acids long. Germline values: CDR1 MDHEN, CDR2 SYDVKM. Trimming left V 3 bases short and J 2 bases short, with 10 bases between. The CDR3 protein is CASSLPGLNYGYTF. The CDR3 bases are TGTGCCAGCAGTTTGCCAGGGTTAAACTATGGCTACACCTTC.

The chain employs TRBV15 and TRBJ1-1; TRBD1 is a possible D gene (6 bases). V was shortened by 4 bases and J by 4 bases, with 13 bases between the two germline ends. CDR1 and CDR2 from the germline V gene are LNHNV and YYDKDF (reference sequence). This CDR3 is 14 amino acids long. CDR3 nucleotide sequence: TGTGCCACCAGCATGGACAGTGGCAGCACTGAAGCTTTCTTT. Protein sequence: CATSMDSGSTEAFF.

The chain combines TRBV9 with TRBJ2-2; D is perhaps TRBD2 (5 bases). V lost 0 bases, J lost 6 bases, and 9 bases lay in between. The CDR3 has 14 amino acids. Germline CDR1 is SGDLS and CDR2 is YYNGEE. The CDR3 sequence: CASSVAGSPGELFF. The CDR3 DNA follows: TGTGCCAGCAGCGTAGCGGGGTCGCCCGGGGAGCTGTTTTTT.

This clone was counted a few times. The chain uses TRBV28 and TRBJ2-1, with 11 nucleotides matching TRBD2. The CDR3 has 16 amino acids. Germline V lookup: CDR1 MDHEN, CDR2 SYDVKM. V lost 3 bases, J lost 4 bases, and 5 bases stayed unmatched. CDR3 DNA: TGTGCCAGCAGTTTTCCGGGACTAGCGGTTTACAATGAGCAGTTCTTC. Translated, it gives CASSFPGLAVYNEQFF.

This clone showed up just a few times. V usage is TRBV7-8 and J usage is TRBJ2-2; 8 nucleotides align to TRBD1. Germline V gene lookup returns CDR1 SGHVS and CDR2 FQNEAQ. This CDR3 spans 17 amino acids. J gave up 2 bases and V 5 bases, and 10 bases lay outside the gene matches. CDR3: CASSPSGQGSNTGELFF. The CDR3 DNA sequence: TGTGCCAGCAGCCCTTCTGGACAGGGAAGTAACACCGGGGAGCTGTTTTTT.

This rearrangement joins TRBV18 to TRBJ1-1; tentative D call: TRBD1 (6 bases). The V end lost 2 bases, the J end lost 3 bases, and 10 bases lay between the germline ends. The CDR3 consists of 14 residues. CDR1 KGHSH and CDR2 LQKENI come from the germline V gene. In DNA form, the CDR3 reads TGTGCCAGCTCACCAGGGACACTTGACACTGAAGCTTTCTTT. Its translation: CASSPGTLDTEAFF. The full variable domain, completed using reference TRBV18 and TRBJ1-1, is NAGVMQNPRHLVRRRGQEARLRCSPMKGHSHVYWYRQLPEEGLKFMVYLQKENIIDESGMPKERFSAEFPKEGPSILRIQQVVRGDSAAYFCASSPGTLDTEAFFGQGTRLTVV.